One and the same sample provided the 23 T cell receptor beta chains below, sequenced in a study of Graves' ophthalmopathy and Graves' hyperthyroidism. Amplification from RNA transcripts yielded the TCR beta CDR3 regions. The workflow started with a first-round RT-PCR run with HTBI primers and then moved on to a second-round multiplex PCR. TCRdb analysed the multiplex PCR reads with MiXCR anew, one entry per CDR3 protein. The sample lists 500,000 to 800,000 distinct CDR3 sequences; more than 40% were seen once. Sequences were obtained from peripheral blood. The receptor set was obtained from an adult man with Graves' ophthalmopathy.

The gene calls are TRBV5-1 and TRBJ2-5; D gene uncertain. The germline V gene encodes CDR1 SGHRS and CDR2 YFSETQ. Trimming removed 4 bases at V and 4 bases at J, with 17 bases between. The CDR3 totals 15 residues. The CDR3 protein is CASSKRAAGRETQYF. The CDR3 coding sequence is TGCGCCAGCAGCAAGAGAGCTGCCGGTCGAGAGACCCAGTACTTC.

This clonotype was seen only once. V usage is TRBV11-1 and J usage is TRBJ2-1; TRBD2 matches at 14 bases. CDR1 and CDR2 (germline): SGHAT, FQDESV (reference sequence). J gave up 8 bases and V 0 bases, and 3 bases lay outside the gene matches. The CDR3 length is 16 residues. CDR3 residues: CASSLAGLAGVHEQFF. CDR3 DNA: TGTGCCAGCAGCTTAGCGGGACTAGCGGGAGTACATGAGCAGTTCTTC.

The chain recombines TRBV7-6 with TRBJ2-7; maybe TRBD1 (5 bases). Trimming shortened V by 5 bases and J by 2 bases, and 16 bases separated the two germline ends. The CDR3 length is 15 residues. The V gene's germline CDR1 is SGHVS and CDR2 FNYEAQ. The CDR3 DNA is TGTGCCAGCAGCAGTGTTGAAGGGGCAGCCTACGAGCAGTACTTC. It encodes CASSSVEGAAYEQYF.

The V and J genes are TRBV3-1 and TRBJ1-1; D unresolved. The ends were cut back, 4 bases at V and 4 bases at J, with 16 bases in the middle. Looked up from germline, CDR1 is LGHDT and CDR2 is YNNKEL (reference sequence). CDR3 length: 15 amino acids. This CDR3 is CASSREPSVGTEAFF. The CDR3, as DNA: TGTGCCAGCAGCCGGGAGCCCTCCGTGGGCACTGAAGCTTTCTTT.

This clonotype was seen more than once but under ten times. The chain is built from TRBV3-1 and TRBJ1-2; tentative D call: TRBD1 (5 bases). Trimming removed 7 bases at V and 10 bases at J, with 22 bases between. Germline V gene lookup returns CDR1 LGHDT and CDR2 YNNKEL (reference sequence). CDR3 length: 14 residues. CDR3 in amino acids: CASTEFEGFGVYTF. CDR3 nucleotides: TGTGCCAGCACCGAGTTTGAGGGGTTTGGAGTCTACACCTTC. The full variable domain, completed using reference TRBV3-1 and TRBJ1-2, is DTAVSQTPKYLVTQMGNDKSIKCEQNLGHDTMYWYKQDSKKFLKIMFSYNNKELIINETVPNRFSPKSPDKAHLNLHINSLELGDSAVYFCASTEFEGFGVYTFGSGTRLTVV.

This clonotype was observed at least ten times. The J gene is TRBJ1-5, the V gene TRBV15; D unresolved. The V gene lost 0 bases and the J gene lost 4 bases, with 10 bases spanning the gap. Germline lookup yields CDR1 LNHNV and CDR2 YYDKDF (reference sequence). This CDR3 spans 15 amino acids. The CDR3 region is CATSRDLGRNQPQHF. In DNA form, the CDR3 reads TGTGCCACCAGCAGAGATTTGGGCAGAAATCAGCCCCAGCATTTT.

V is TRBV30 and J is TRBJ2-5, with D possibly being TRBD2 (5 bases). The CDR3 loop spans 12 amino acids. Germline V gene lookup returns CDR1 GTSNPN and CDR2 SVGIG (reference sequence). V lost 3 bases and J lost 7, with 12 bases in between. CDR3 DNA sequence: TGTGCCTGGAGGCCGGGATTAGGGACCCAGTACTTC. Its translation: CAWRPGLGTQYF.

This clonotype was detected a few times. The chain recombines TRBV29-1 with TRBJ1-1; D unresolved. Germline CDR1 is SQVTM and CDR2 is ANQGSEA. Deletions cut 7 bases from V and 1 base from J, with 13 bases between. This CDR3 is built from 13 residues. The CDR3 DNA reads as TGCAGCGCCAACCTGGCGACGAACACTGAAGCTTTCTTT. Translation: CSANLATNTEAFF.

The J gene is TRBJ1-5, the V gene TRBV4-3; unclear D gene. This CDR3 spans 14 amino acids. Germline CDR1 LGHNA, CDR2 YSLEER. Between the trimmed V and J ends, which lost 0 bases and 4 bases, there was a span of 7 bases. CDR3 in DNA: TGCGCCAGCAGCCAAGATTGGGGAAATCAGCCCCAGCATTTT. The encoded protein is CASSQDWGNQPQHF.

The V and J genes are TRBV2 and TRBJ2-5; 16 bases map to TRBD2. The J call is uncertain, as TRBJ2-1 better fits the DNA end. CDR1 and CDR2 from the germline V gene are SNHLY and FYNNEI. The CDR3 covers 18 residues. The CDR3 DNA follows: TGTGCCAGCAGTGACGGGACTAGCGGGGGGGCCTACTACAATGAGCAGTTCTTC. Translated, it gives CASSDGTSGGAYYNEQFF.

This clonotype was detected a few times. The V gene is TRBV7-2, the J gene TRBJ2-7; 7 bases are shared with TRBD1. From germline, CDR1 is SGHTA and CDR2 FQGNSA. CDR3 length: 15 residues. The trim removed 6 bases at V and 3 bases at J, leaving 11 bases unmatched. DNA for the CDR3: TGTGCCAGCAGTGAAGCCACAGGGGATTTCTACGAGCAGTACTTC. Translating it yields CASSEATGDFYEQYF.

This clonotype was found once. The chain joins TRBV29-1 to TRBJ2-6; no clear D. Germline CDR1 SQVTM, CDR2 ANQGSEA. This CDR3 spans 12 amino acids. V lost 8 bases and J lost 0, with 5 bases in between. CDR3 DNA sequence: TGCAGCTTAGGCTCTGGGGCCAACGTCCTGACTTTC. It yields the protein CSLGSGANVLTF.

About this clonotype: A read error may account for a junction end that differs from germline. The gene calls are TRBV7-9 and TRBJ2-7; tentatively, D is TRBD1 (7 bases). This CDR3 has 16 residues. CDR1 and CDR2 from the germline V gene are SEHNR and FQNEAQ (reference sequence). The CDR3 region is CASSHVSGGGSDEQYF. The CDR3 coding sequence is TGTGCCAGCAGCCACGTATCTGGAGGGGGCTCCGACGAGCAGTACTTC.

A word on this clonotype: A much larger clone differs from this one at a single base, so this may be a read error. The chain couples TRBV7-2 to TRBJ1-4; possible D gene TRBD1, 6 bases. The V gene lost 5 bases and the J gene lost 3 bases, with 13 bases spanning the gap. Germline CDR1 and CDR2: SGHTA and FQGNSA. The CDR3 extends over 15 amino acids. CDR3 sequence: CASSRVGAPNEKLFF. The CDR3 DNA is TGTGCCAGCAGCCGTGTGGGGGCTCCTAATGAAAAACTGTTTTTT.

Regarding this clonotype: A much more abundant neighbour one base away suggests this may be a read error. This chain links TRBV20-1 with TRBJ2-7; possibly TRBD1 for D (5 bases). Between the trimmed V and J ends, which lost 0 bases and 2 bases, there was a span of 11 bases. This CDR3 comprises 14 residues. In germline, CDR1 is DFQATT, CDR2 SNEGSKA (reference sequence). The CDR3 sequence: CSARDRQGPYEQYV. Here the CDR3 DNA reads TGCAGTGCTAGAGATCGGCAGGGCCCCTACGAGCAGTACGTC.

The CDR3 protein is CASTGGAKNIQYF. The CDR3, as DNA: TGTGCCAGCACCGGGGGAGCCAAAAACATTCAGTACTTC. V usage is TRBV2 and J usage is TRBJ2-4; perhaps TRBD2 as D (6 bases). The germline CDR1 and CDR2 sequences are SNHLY and FYNNEI. Trimming shortened V by 7 bases and J by 0 bases, and 7 bases separated the two germline ends. CDR3 length: 13 amino acids.

This chain joins TRBV7-9 and TRBJ1-6; 8 nucleotides align to TRBD1. The V and J ends lost 4 bases and 8 bases, in that order; junction bases with no gene match: 7. The CDR3 has 15 residues. The germline V gene encodes CDR1 SEHNR and CDR2 FQNEAQ (reference sequence). The CDR3 loop reads CASSSRDRRDSPLHF. CDR3 DNA sequence: TGTGCCAGCAGCTCCCGGGACAGGCGAGATTCACCCCTCCACTTT.

Note on this clonotype: A read error may be the cause here, since a much bigger clone is one base away. The chain links TRBV10-3 to TRBJ1-5; 8 bases fit TRBD1. The CDR3 sequence is 18 residues long. Per the germline V gene, CDR1 is ENHRY and CDR2 is SYGVKD. The CDR3 region is CASSYRSLGTGMNRPQHF. The CDR3 nucleotides are TGTGCCAGCAGTTACCGTTCCCTCGGGACAGGTATGAATCGGCCCCAGCATTTT.

The chain links TRBV2 to TRBJ1-2; possible D gene TRBD1, 6 bases. Between the trimmed V and J ends, which lost 6 bases and 5 bases, there was a span of 28 bases. CDR3 size: 18 residues. CDR1 is SNHLY, CDR2 FYNNEI, per germline. The CDR3 DNA sequence: TGTGCCAGCAGACTCCAACCGGCTTGGACAGCCGGCTTATATGGCTACACCTTC. This gives the protein CASRLQPAWTAGLYGYTF.

This clonotype showed up many times. This sequence joins TRBV6-5 and TRBJ1-1; no definite D call. In germline, CDR1 is MNHEY, CDR2 SVGAGI. The CDR3 is 14 amino acids. V was clipped by 5 bases and J by 4 bases, with 14 bases between them. The CDR3 DNA sequence: TGTGCCAGCAGTCAAGGACCCGAGGGCACTGAAGCTTTCTTT. Its protein product is CASSQGPEGTEAFF.

Ten or more counts support this clonotype. The chain uses TRBV7-6 and TRBJ2-5, with D uncertain. This CDR3 spans 17 amino acids. The ends were cut back, 5 bases at V and 5 bases at J, with 24 bases in the middle. In germline, CDR1 is SGHVS, CDR2 FNYEAQ. The DNA of the CDR3 is TGTGCCAGCAGCGAGTATATTTCGGAAGCAGCCTACGAGACCCAGTACTTC. Its translation is CASSEYISEAAYETQYF.

This clonotype has just a few counts. This chain links TRBV5-4 with TRBJ1-2; D is unclear. Germline V lookup: CDR1 SGHNT, CDR2 YYREEE (reference sequence). Trimming took 5 bases from V and 5 from J, leaving 16 bases between them. The CDR3 length is 14 residues. The CDR3 bases are TGTGCCAGCAGTAGTCGGGAGCGAGAGTATGGCTACACCTTC. Its protein is CASSSREREYGYTF. The whole variable domain, remainder taken from reference TRBV5-4 and TRBJ1-2, is ETGVTQSPTHLIKTRGQQVTLRCSSQSGHNTVSWYQQALGQGPQFIFQYYREEENGRGNFPPRFSGLQFPNYSSELNVNALELDDSALYLCASSSREREYGYTFGSGTRLTVV.

Comment on this clonotype: A read error may be the cause here, since a much bigger clone is one base away. The chain is built from TRBV20-1 and TRBJ1-4; no definite D call. V lost 3 bases and J lost 3, with 11 bases in between. The CDR3 spans 14 residues. CDR1 and CDR2 from the germline V gene are DFQATT and SNEGSKA (reference sequence). The CDR3 region has the DNA TGCAGTGCTAGGCCCAGATCTCCTAATGAAAAACTGTTTTTT. It translates to CSARPRSPNEKLFF.